What follows are 12 T cell receptor beta chains derived from one specimen sequenced in a study of CD8+CD57+ T cells in acquired aplastic anemia. The use of genomic DNA as template underpinned the TCR beta VDJ and CDR3 profiling. In TCRdb, the reads were re-called with MiXCR into one record per CDR3 protein. The sample contains about 190,000 distinct CDR3 sequences, 48% of which appear only once. CD8+CD57+ cell expansion had been shown by flow cytometry in patients chosen for sequencing. Sequenced material: sorted CD4+, CD8+, or CD8+CD57+ T cells (not recorded which) from PBMCs. These TCRs come from a human donor with aplastic anemia.

Concerning this clonotype itself: The junction differs from germline at one of its ends, possibly a read error. The chain joins TRBV24-1 to TRBJ2-6; D call uncertain. Germline V CDR1 and CDR2: KGHDR, SFDVKD. This CDR3 is built from 14 residues. CDR3 coding DNA: TGTGCCAGCAGTCGAACGGCGGGGGCCAACGTCCTGACTTTC. Translation: CASSRTAGANVLTF.

The chain links TRBV20-1 to TRBJ2-1; no reliable D call. Germline V lookup: CDR1 DFQATT, CDR2 SNEGSKA (reference sequence). Deletions cut 2 bases from V and 2 bases from J, with 13 bases between. The length of the CDR3 is 15 residues. The CDR3 region has the DNA TGCAGTGCTAGACCGACACTGAGCCCCTACAATGAGCAGTTCTTC. Translation gives CSARPTLSPYNEQFF.

The J gene is TRBJ2-5, the V gene TRBV2; possibly TRBD2 for D (6 bases). CDR3 length: 15 residues. Trimming took 7 bases from V and 1 from J, leaving 16 bases between them. Germline V gene sequence: CDR1 SNHLY, CDR2 FYNNEI. The CDR3 region is CASTFLSGPQETQYF. In DNA form, the CDR3 reads TGTGCCAGCACTTTCCTTAGCGGTCCCCAAGAGACCCAGTACTTC.

The V and J genes are TRBV25-1 and TRBJ1-2; TRBD1 aligns across 7 bases. Unmatched junction bases numbered 10, after V lost 5 bases and J lost 4 bases. The CDR3 consists of 15 residues. Germline V gene data show CDR1 as MGHDK and CDR2 as SYGVNS. In DNA form, the CDR3 reads TGTGCCAGCAGTCCCCGACAGGGACTACTCTATGGCTACACCTTC. This sequence encodes CASSPRQGLLYGYTF.

This chain joins TRBV12-5 and TRBJ1-3, with unresolved D. The CDR3 length is 17 residues. V was pared by 1 base and J by 0 bases, with 13 bases between. Germline-derived CDR1 and CDR2 are LGHNT and FRNRAP. The CDR3 loop is CASGLAPYTSSGNTIYF. The CDR3 DNA reads as TGTGCTAGTGGTTTGGCACCTTACACGAGCTCTGGAAACACCATATATTTT. Looking up the rest from reference TRBV12-5 and TRBJ1-3 gives the full variable domain: DARVTQTPRHKVTEMGQEVTMRCQPILGHNTVFWYRQTMMQGLELLAYFRNRAPLDDSGMPKDRFSAEMPDATLATLKIQPSEPRDSAVYFCASGLAPYTSSGNTIYFGEGSWLTVV.

This clonotype turned up a few times. V is TRBV4-1 and J is TRBJ2-3; 8 nucleotides line up with TRBD1. The CDR3 extends over 17 amino acids. Per the germline V gene, CDR1 is MGHRA and CDR2 is YSYEKL. V dropped 2 bases and J dropped 4; count of bases not matched to a gene: 11. This CDR3 reads CASSQTSGTGPPDTQYF. The CDR3 bases are TGCGCCAGCAGCCAAACTTCCGGGACAGGACCTCCAGATACGCAGTATTTT.

This clonotype was detected a few times. The chain links TRBV7-2 to TRBJ2-3, with a weak D call TRBD2 (6 bases). Germline CDR1 SGHTA, CDR2 FQGNSA. The CDR3 covers 16 residues. Trimming shortened V by 0 bases and J by 5 bases, and 15 bases separated the two germline ends. The CDR3 bases are TGTGCCAGCAGCTTAGCTCAATTGGCGGGGCAAGATACGCAGTATTTT. Translating gives CASSLAQLAGQDTQYF.

This clonotype was observed at least ten times. This sequence joins TRBV6-1 and TRBJ2-2; D is uncertain. V was clipped by 5 bases and J by 3 bases, with 10 bases between them. Germline V lookup: CDR1 MNHNS, CDR2 SASEGT. The CDR3 extends over 14 amino acids. For the CDR3, the DNA is TGTGCCAGCAGTCCGATTGAGGACACCGGGGAGCTGTTTTTT. It is translated as CASSPIEDTGELFF.

The chain recombines TRBV4-1 with TRBJ2-7; the D call may be TRBD1 or TRBD2 (5 bases each). The V end was cut by 3 bases, the J end by 0 bases, with 9 bases between. Looked up from germline, CDR1 is MGHRA and CDR2 is YSYEKL. The CDR3 totals 14 residues. The CDR3 bases are TGCGCCAGCAGCCACAGAGGGGACTCCTACGAGCAGTACTTC. It specifies CASSHRGDSYEQYF.

The genes are TRBV2 and TRBJ2-7, with 7 bases that match TRBD1. V shed 10 bases, J shed 3 bases, and the junction held 6 bases outside the gene matches. CDR1 and CDR2 from the germline V gene are SNHLY and FYNNEI. This CDR3 spans 12 amino acids. The CDR3 sequence: CAIETGRYEQYF. The CDR3 nucleotides are TGTGCCATTGAGACAGGGCGCTACGAGCAGTACTTC.

The chain employs TRBV6-1 and TRBJ2-7, with 9 bases matching TRBD1. The V gene end was trimmed by 8 bases and the J gene end by 1 base; junction bases not matched to a gene: 3. The CDR3 consists of 13 residues. The germline gives CDR1 MNHNS, CDR2 SASEGT. CDR3 amino acids: CASGGTGSYEQYF. The CDR3 DNA follows: TGTGCCAGCGGGGGGACAGGGTCCTACGAGCAGTACTTC.

This clonotype was seen repeatedly, ten times or more. This chain uses TRBV11-2 with TRBJ2-3; TRBD2 agrees at 7 bases. Germline CDR1 and CDR2: SGHAT and FQNNGV. This CDR3 is 16 amino acids long. With 3 bases clipped from V and 6 bases from J, the junction kept 12 bases outside the gene matches. This CDR3 is CASSFLGGRARDTQYF. CDR3 sequence (DNA): TGTGCCAGCAGCTTTCTAGGCGGGAGAGCCCGGGATACGCAGTATTTT.